This T cell receptor beta chain was found in a study of blood T cell repertoires in COVID-19. For the study at large: From the United States, Italy and Spain came samples of acute and convalescent COVID-19. PBMCs, B-cell-depleted T cells, or T cells provided the cDNA or gDNA that made up the material.

CDR1 and CDR2 from the germline V gene are MNHEY and SVGAGI. This CDR3 comprises 12 residues. V was shortened by 10 bases and J by 0 bases, with 9 bases between the two germline ends. Methods used by the authors: The assay estimated nucleated cells by amplifying reference gene primers. Data came from immunoSEQ multiplex PCR; TCRdb stores just in-frame clones and leaves some out. That table is the source of V, J and clone size, and D and trimming were worked out from the DNA. Among tens of thousands of clones listed, over 75% were seen once. The specimen sequenced was peripheral blood. This clonotype was obtained from a man aged 65 to 79 with active or convalescent COVID-19. V is TRBV6-5 and J is TRBJ1-1; no clear D gene. CDR3: CATTVMNTEAFF. CDR3 in DNA: TGTGCCACCACGGTAATGAACACTGAAGCTTTCTTT.